This entry describes one T cell receptor (beta chain). This sample stems from a study of blood T cell repertoires in COVID-19. Study-level background: The United States, Italy and Spain provided the acute and convalescent COVID-19 samples. Sample material is recorded as cDNA or gDNA derived from T cells, B-cell-depleted T cells, or PBMCs.

As handled by the study authors: Estimation of nucleated cell counts was performed using reference gene primer amplification. Method: immunoSEQ multiplex PCR; TCRdb's copy keeps in-frame clones and lacks some. Clone size and the V and J calls come from that table; the DNA yielded D and trimming. Of roughly 190,000 clones detected, around 80% appear once; the ten largest clones hold less than 20%. The receptor's source is a human donor in a cohort sampled during active COVID-19. Sequenced material: peripheral blood.

The CDR3 sequence: CASEPSGYNEQFF. CDR3 sequence (DNA): TGTGCCAGCGAACCTAGCGGCTACAATGAGCAGTTCTTC. This rearrangement joins TRBV18 to TRBJ2-1, with TRBD2 identical over 7 bases. Germline V gene lookup returns CDR1 KGHSH and CDR2 LQKENI. There are 13 residues in the CDR3. V trimming: 8 bases; J trimming: 3 bases; junction bases outside the gene matches: 4.